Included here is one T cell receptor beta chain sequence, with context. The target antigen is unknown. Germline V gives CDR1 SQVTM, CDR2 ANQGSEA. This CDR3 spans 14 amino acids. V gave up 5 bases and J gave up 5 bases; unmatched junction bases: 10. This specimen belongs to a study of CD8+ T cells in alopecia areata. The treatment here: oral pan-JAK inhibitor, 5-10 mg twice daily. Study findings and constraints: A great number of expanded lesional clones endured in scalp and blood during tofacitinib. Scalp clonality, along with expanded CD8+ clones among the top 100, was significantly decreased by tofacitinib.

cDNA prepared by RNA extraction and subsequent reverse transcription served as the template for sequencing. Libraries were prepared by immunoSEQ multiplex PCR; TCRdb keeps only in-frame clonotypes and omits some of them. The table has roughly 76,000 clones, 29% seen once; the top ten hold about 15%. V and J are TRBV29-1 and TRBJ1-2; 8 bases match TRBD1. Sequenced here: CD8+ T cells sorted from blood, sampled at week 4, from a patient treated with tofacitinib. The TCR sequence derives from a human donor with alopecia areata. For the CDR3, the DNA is TGCAGCGTTTTAACCGGGACAGGAGGATATGGCTACACCTTC. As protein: CSVLTGTGGYGYTF.